The 28 T cell receptor beta chains in this list originate from one sample, sequenced in a study of OX40 agonist ivuxolimab in advanced cancers. Libraries were prepared by immunoSEQ multiplex PCR; TCRdb keeps only in-frame clonotypes and omits some of them. Of just under 95,000 clones listed, roughly 84% are singletons. The sequencing used CD4+ or CD8+ T cells sorted from blood, collected in a trial of the OX40 agonist ivuxolimab. The receptors here all came from an adult with an advanced solid tumor such as melanoma, head and neck, liver or kidney cancer.

The chain recombines TRBV14 with TRBJ1-1, with a weak D call TRBD1 (5 bases). V lost 6 bases to trimming and J lost 0 bases, with 8 bases between them. Per germline, CDR1 SGHDN and CDR2 FVKESK. The CDR3 sequence is 13 residues long. The CDR3 DNA follows: TGTGCCAGCAGAGGGGACTTGAACACTGAAGCTTTCTTT. Translating it yields CASRGDLNTEAFF.

The chain recombines TRBV7-6 with TRBJ1-5; D remains ambiguous. V shed 2 bases and J shed 2 bases, with 19 bases lying between them. The CDR3 consists of 18 residues. Germline assignment: CDR1 SGHVS and CDR2 FNYEAQ. The CDR3 here is CASSLNPPARAGNQPQHF. CDR3 bases: TGTGCCAGCAGCTTAAACCCCCCCGCAAGGGCGGGCAATCAGCCCCAGCATTTT. Looking up the rest from reference TRBV7-6 and TRBJ1-5 gives the full variable domain: GAGVSQSPRYKVTKRGQDVALRCDPISGHVSLYWYRQALGQGPEFLTYFNYEAQQDKSGLPNDRFSAERPEGSISTLTIQRTEQRDSAMYRCASSLNPPARAGNQPQHFGDGTRLSIL.

The rearrangement uses TRBV14 and TRBJ2-1; 11 positions match TRBD2. J gave up 6 bases and V 1 base, and 2 bases lay outside the gene matches. The CDR3 loop spans 15 amino acids. Germline CDR1 SGHDN, CDR2 FVKESK. The CDR3 region is CASSQGLAGLNEQFF. The CDR3 DNA sequence: TGTGCCAGCAGCCAAGGACTAGCGGGGCTCAATGAGCAGTTCTTC.

This rearrangement joins TRBV5-6 to TRBJ1-5; perhaps TRBD1 as D (5 bases). Germline CDR1 is SGHDT and CDR2 is YYEEEE. V lost 0 bases and J lost 0, with 10 bases in between. The CDR3 has 16 amino acids. CDR3 region: CASSLGDSYSNQPQHF. Written as DNA, the CDR3 is TGTGCCAGCAGCTTGGGCGACAGCTATAGCAATCAGCCCCAGCATTTT.

The rearrangement joins TRBV5-1 to TRBJ2-2, with D maybe TRBD2 (5 bases). The CDR3 has 15 residues. Germline V gives CDR1 SGHRS, CDR2 YFSETQ. V dropped 0 bases and J dropped 6 bases, with 12 bases sitting between them. CDR3: CASSLEEGGPGELFF. The CDR3 region has the DNA TGCGCCAGCAGCTTGGAGGAAGGAGGCCCCGGGGAGCTGTTTTTT.

The chain couples TRBV19 to TRBJ1-2; TRBD1 matches at 9 bases. Germline values: CDR1 LNHDA, CDR2 SQIVND (reference sequence). The V segment lost 10 bases and the J segment 10 bases; nucleotides outside the gene matches: 13. CDR3 length equals 13 residues. CDR3 nucleotide sequence: TGTGCCACCAACGAGGGACAGGGATCTGCCTACACCTTC. Translated: CATNEGQGSAYTF.

The chain couples TRBV9 to TRBJ1-5; TRBD1 might be the D (6 bases). The CDR3 loop spans 16 amino acids. With 2 bases removed from V and 6 bases from J, the gap between germline ends came to 18 bases. Germline V gives CDR1 SGDLS, CDR2 YYNGEE. The CDR3 DNA reads TGTGCCAGCAGCGTGGGGGACACACCGATTGGTCAGCCCCAGCATTTT. As protein: CASSVGDTPIGQPQHF.

The rearrangement uses TRBV18 and TRBJ2-5; 13 bases match TRBD2. The CDR3 loop spans 17 amino acids. Germline values: CDR1 KGHSH, CDR2 LQKENI. Unmatched junction bases numbered 9, after V lost 3 bases and J lost 5 bases. The CDR3 region has the DNA TGTGCCAGCTCACCGAGACTAGCGGGGGGAGGCCTGGAGACCCAGTACTTC. It is translated as CASSPRLAGGGLETQYF.

The chain recombines TRBV25-1 with TRBJ2-3; 9 bases are shared with TRBD2. Germline values: CDR1 MGHDK, CDR2 SYGVNS. The length of the CDR3 is 15 residues. V shed 6 bases and J 4 bases; nucleotides not matched to a gene: 8. In nucleotides, the CDR3 is TGTGCCAGCAGGGGAGTAGCGGGGGAGTCAGATACGCAGTATTTT. The encoded protein is CASRGVAGESDTQYF.

The CDR3 loop reads CASSAVGLAGVTDTQYF. For the CDR3, the DNA is TGCGCCAGCAGCGCAGTTGGACTAGCGGGGGTTACAGATACGCAGTATTTT. This sequence joins TRBV5-1 and TRBJ2-3, with 13 bases matching TRBD2. Losses at the gene ends were 4 bases for V and 3 bases for J; bases not matched to a gene: 8. Germline V CDR1 and CDR2: SGHRS, YFSETQ. This CDR3 is 17 amino acids long.

The gene calls are TRBV5-1 and TRBJ2-1; possible D gene TRBD2, 5 bases. The germline V and J ends were trimmed by 7 bases and 3 bases, with 20 bases remaining between them. CDR3 length equals 16 residues. Germline V gene sequence: CDR1 SGHRS, CDR2 YFSETQ. The CDR3 nucleotides are TGCGCCAGCGGAAAGATAATGGGCGAGGGCTACAATGAGCAGTTCTTC. Encoded protein: CASGKIMGEGYNEQFF.

J is TRBJ2-7 and V is TRBV19; D is ambiguous. V was clipped by 2 bases and J by 5 bases, with 4 bases between them. Germline V gene sequence: CDR1 LNHDA, CDR2 SQIVND (reference sequence). CDR3 size: 11 residues. CDR3 amino acids: CASSISNEQYF. The CDR3 coding sequence is TGTGCCAGTAGTATATCGAACGAGCAGTACTTC.

This clone has just one count. This chain connects TRBV7-8 to TRBJ1-1; tentative D call: TRBD1 (6 bases). The CDR3 is 15 amino acids. The germline V gene encodes CDR1 SGHVS and CDR2 FQNEAQ. V was clipped by 5 bases and J by 3 bases, with 16 bases between them. CDR3 coding DNA: TGTGCCAGCAGCACCCAACAGGGTCGGGACACTGAAGCTTTCTTT. It yields the protein CASSTQQGRDTEAFF.

This clone was seen more than once but under ten times. This chain connects TRBV9 to TRBJ2-5; D might be TRBD1 (5 bases). The length of the CDR3 is 14 residues. Germline V gene sequence: CDR1 SGDLS, CDR2 YYNGEE. Trimming took off 6 bases at V and 5 bases at J, with 17 bases between the two ends. CDR3 in DNA: TGTGCCAGCAATCAGGGAATATATGGGGAGACCCAGTACTTC. The encoded protein is CASNQGIYGETQYF.

A few counts support this clone. The chain has TRBV7-8 and TRBJ2-5; 11 bases match TRBD2. With V trimmed by 4 bases and J by 5 bases, 9 bases remained unmatched. Per the germline V gene, CDR1 is SGHVS and CDR2 is FQNEAQ. The CDR3 covers 16 residues. CDR3 in amino acids: CASSSYSGGAGETQYF. CDR3 DNA: TGTGCCAGCAGCTCCTATAGCGGGGGGGCAGGGGAGACCCAGTACTTC. Looking up the rest from reference TRBV7-8 and TRBJ2-5 gives the full variable domain: GAGVSQSPRYKVAKRGQDVALRCDPISGHVSLFWYQQALGQGPEFLTYFQNEAQLDKSGLPSDRFFAERPEGSVSTLKIQRTQQEDSAVYLCASSSYSGGAGETQYFGPGTRLLVL.

In this sample, this clone turned up once. The chain couples TRBV7-2 to TRBJ2-3; D tentatively reads TRBD1 or TRBD2 (5 bases each). The CDR3 is made up of 14 amino acids. The germline gives CDR1 SGHTA, CDR2 FQGNSA. The germline V and J ends were trimmed by 4 bases and 4 bases, with 12 bases remaining between them. CDR3 in amino acids: CASSYTQGADTQYF. Written as DNA, the CDR3 is TGTGCCAGCAGCTATACCCAGGGAGCAGATACGCAGTATTTT.

V and J are TRBV7-9 and TRBJ2-3; D ambiguous. The germline CDR1 and CDR2 sequences are SEHNR and FQNEAQ (reference sequence). The CDR3 spans 14 residues. Between the trimmed V and J ends, which lost 1 base and 4 bases, there was a span of 9 bases. The CDR3 reads CASSLGSIPDTQYF. The CDR3, as DNA: TGTGCCAGCAGCTTAGGCAGTATCCCAGATACGCAGTATTTT.

This chain links TRBV6-5 with TRBJ1-2; 7 nucleotides align to TRBD1. V lost 0 bases, J lost 4 bases, and 2 bases stayed unmatched. The CDR3 has 14 residues. CDR1 MNHEY and CDR2 SVGAGI come from the germline V gene. The CDR3 is CASSYSRTGYGYTF. The CDR3 DNA sequence: TGTGCCAGCAGTTACTCACGGACAGGCTATGGCTACACCTTC.

The chain couples TRBV30 to TRBJ1-6; no clear D gene. Trimming left V 5 bases short and J 7 bases short, with 12 bases between. This CDR3 region has 13 residues. CDR1 and CDR2 (germline): GTSNPN, SVGIG (reference sequence). The CDR3 region is CAWEGLRNSPLHF. Written as DNA, the CDR3 is TGTGCCTGGGAAGGGTTGAGGAATTCACCCCTCCACTTT.

This clone appeared once. This CDR3 is also generated by other DNA sequences in the sample. CDR3 loop: CASSQGQSNQPQHF. The CDR3 DNA reads as TGTGCCAGCAGCCAAGGACAGAGCAATCAGCCCCAGCATTTT. This chain connects TRBV4-2 to TRBJ1-5, with a tentative D call TRBD1 (5 bases). Germline values: CDR1 LGHNA, CDR2 YNFKEQ. With 1 base removed from V and 1 base from J, the gap between germline ends came to 5 bases. This CDR3 spans 14 amino acids.

The rearrangement links TRBV7-3 to TRBJ1-6; D not certain. Germline lookup yields CDR1 SGHTA and CDR2 FQGTGA. This CDR3 is 12 amino acids long. Trimming removed 6 bases at V and 1 base at J, with 1 base between. The CDR3 region is CASSSYNSPLHF. For the CDR3, the DNA is TGTGCCAGCAGTTCCTATAATTCACCCCTCCACTTT.

This chain joins TRBV7-9 and TRBJ1-2; tentatively, D is TRBD1 (6 bases). Trimming took 1 base from V and 8 from J, leaving 14 bases between them. Germline values: CDR1 SEHNR, CDR2 FQNEAQ (reference sequence). CDR3 length: 14 residues. The CDR3 protein is CASSLVLQGQGYTF. CDR3 DNA: TGTGCCAGCAGCTTAGTATTACAGGGTCAAGGCTACACCTTC.

V usage is TRBV6-5 and J usage is TRBJ1-5; D perhaps matches TRBD1 (6 bases). Germline-derived CDR1 and CDR2 are MNHEY and SVGAGI. The CDR3 spans 13 residues. The V end was cut by 6 bases, the J end by 3 bases, with 9 bases between. The CDR3 coding sequence is TGTGCCAGCAGCTGGGACAACAATCAGCCCCAGCATTTT. This gives the protein CASSWDNNQPQHF.

The chain is built from TRBV11-3 and TRBJ2-1; no clear D. The CDR3 length is 14 residues. Germline values: CDR1 SGHNT, CDR2 YENEEA. V dropped 5 bases and J dropped 6 bases, with 14 bases sitting between them. CDR3 sequence: CASSDGLRVNEQFF. DNA for the CDR3: TGTGCCAGCAGCGACGGGCTTAGGGTCAATGAGCAGTTCTTC. The whole variable domain, remainder taken from reference TRBV11-3 and TRBJ2-1, is EAGVVQSPRYKIIEKKQPVAFWCNPISGHNTLYWYLQNLGQGPELLIRYENEEAVDDSQLPKDRFSAERLKGVDSTLKIQPAELGDSAVYLCASSDGLRVNEQFFGPGTRLTVL.

This chain joins TRBV19 and TRBJ1-2; 9 bases align to TRBD1. The CDR3 sequence is 14 residues long. Germline assignment: CDR1 LNHDA and CDR2 SQIVND (reference sequence). Unmatched junction bases numbered 5, after V lost 5 bases and J lost 4 bases. This CDR3 is CASSPGTGLYGYTF. CDR3 DNA: TGTGCCAGTAGTCCCGGGACAGGGCTCTATGGCTACACCTTC.

The chain links TRBV19 to TRBJ1-2, with D possibly being TRBD1 (6 bases). Germline V gene lookup returns CDR1 LNHDA and CDR2 SQIVND (reference sequence). The CDR3 totals 13 residues. Trimming shortened V by 3 bases and J by 8 bases, and 13 bases separated the two germline ends. DNA of the CDR3: TGTGCCAGTAGTATCTCAGGGGTTGGCGGCTACACCTTC. Translating it yields CASSISGVGGYTF.

This chain uses TRBV5-1 with TRBJ1-4, with D unresolved. CDR1 and CDR2 (germline): SGHRS, YFSETQ. The CDR3 runs 15 residues. Between the trimmed V and J ends, which lost 0 bases and 2 bases, there was a span of 8 bases. The CDR3 sequence is CASSLGGHTNEKLFF. The CDR3 nucleotides read TGCGCCAGCAGCTTGGGCGGGCACACTAATGAAAAACTGTTTTTT.

The V gene is TRBV27, the J gene TRBJ1-1; D gene unclear. The CDR3 has 14 residues. The germline gives CDR1 MNHEY, CDR2 SMNVEV (reference sequence). The ends were cut back, 2 bases at V and 2 bases at J, with 9 bases in the middle. The chain's CDR3 is CASSLDGRNTEAFF. CDR3 nucleotide sequence: TGTGCCAGCAGTTTAGACGGGAGAAACACTGAAGCTTTCTTT.